Each of the 17 T cell receptor beta chains below was sequenced from the same sample in a study of identical twins. Using its own MiXCR run on the 5' RACE reads, TCRdb lists one record per CDR3 protein. The table records under 250,000 distinct CDR3 sequences, about 12% of them present only once. These data are also associated with another study on yellow fever vaccine responses in identical twins.

Input material: memory (CD45RO+) T cells sorted from blood. The receptors were gathered from a woman aged 18 to 35 in good health.

By sample share, this clonotype is medium-sized (0.01 to 0.1%). CDR3 protein: CASSQDGVIAGGQETQYF. Here the CDR3 DNA reads TGCGCCAGCAGCCAAGATGGGGTAATAGCGGGAGGGCAAGAGACCCAGTACTTC. The chain links TRBV4-3 to TRBJ2-5; 11 bases agree with TRBD2. Per germline, CDR1 LGHNA and CDR2 YSLEER. V lost 0 bases and J lost 2; bases outside the gene matches: 8. The CDR3 has 18 residues.

The V gene is TRBV20-1, the J gene TRBJ2-3; D is possibly TRBD2 (6 bases). The CDR3 has 15 amino acids. Trimming shortened V by 7 bases and J by 0 bases, and 17 bases separated the two germline ends. Germline V gene lookup returns CDR1 DFQATT and CDR2 SNEGSKA (reference sequence). In DNA, the CDR3 is TGCAGTGGAAAAAGAAGCGGGCTAAGCACAGATACGCAGTATTTT. This translates into CSGKRSGLSTDTQYF.

In DNA, the CDR3 is TGTGCCAGCAGTGAAGGGACAGTATACGAGCAGTACTTC. This codes for CASSEGTVYEQYF. The chain joins TRBV2 to TRBJ2-7; D may be TRBD1 (6 bases). V was clipped by 1 base and J by 4 bases, with 8 bases between them. CDR1 and CDR2 from the germline V gene are SNHLY and FYNNEI. This CDR3 is built from 13 residues.

CDR3 DNA sequence: TGCGCCAGCAGCCCGGAGGTGACAGGAGTAACCTACGAGCAGTACTTC. Translation gives CASSPEVTGVTYEQYF. V usage is TRBV5-1 and J usage is TRBJ2-7, with D maybe TRBD1 (6 bases). This CDR3 spans 16 amino acids. Trimming shortened V by 4 bases and J by 2 bases, and 19 bases separated the two germline ends. CDR1 and CDR2 from the germline V gene are SGHRS and YFSETQ.

In nucleotides, the CDR3 is TGTGCCAGCAGCGTGACAGGATCTCAAGAGACCCAGTACTTC. Its protein is CASSVTGSQETQYF. The chain has TRBV5-4 and TRBJ2-5; weak D call: TRBD1 (6 bases). Trimming cost V 4 bases and J 2 bases, with 12 bases left between them. The CDR3 extends over 14 amino acids. From germline, CDR1 is SGHNT and CDR2 YYREEE (reference sequence).

This clonotype was seen only a few times. The chain couples TRBV7-9 to TRBJ2-3, with D perhaps assigned TRBD1 or TRBD2 (5 bases each). The CDR3 is 15 amino acids. V lost 4 bases and J lost 6, with 17 bases in between. The germline V gene has CDR1 SEHNR and CDR2 FQNEAQ (reference sequence). In DNA form, the CDR3 reads TGTGCCAGCAGCTCCCGGGACCCAACAATGGATACGCAGTATTTT. Translating gives CASSSRDPTMDTQYF.

The chain uses TRBV11-2 and TRBJ2-1; TRBD2 aligns across 14 bases. The V and J ends lost 5 bases and 4 bases, in that order; junction bases with no gene match: 13. CDR1 and CDR2 from the germline V gene are SGHAT and FQNNGV. This CDR3 is 19 amino acids long. CDR3 bases: TGTGCCAGCAGCGACGGGGGAGCCGGGACTAGCGGGAGTTACAATGAGCAGTTCTTC. This sequence encodes CASSDGGAGTSGSYNEQFF.

This clonotype came up a few times. The chain links TRBV12-3 or TRBV12-4 to TRBJ2-3; D possibly corresponds to TRBD1 (6 bases). The CDR3 runs to 15 residues. V lost 5 bases and J 2 bases, leaving 14 bases between the germline ends. The CDR3 DNA follows: TGTGCCAGCAGTCAACCCCGACAGGCCACAGATACGCAGTATTTT. Encoded protein: CASSQPRQATDTQYF.

The V gene is TRBV29-1, the J gene TRBJ1-2; D might be TRBD1 (6 bases). Trimming pared 6 bases from V and 8 bases from J, leaving 19 bases between. The CDR3 totals 13 residues. Germline loops: CDR1 SQVTM, CDR2 ANQGSEA. CDR3: CSVYSNTGRGYTF. The DNA for the CDR3 is TGCAGCGTCTACAGTAATACAGGGCGAGGCTACACCTTC.

The chain employs TRBV20-1 and TRBJ2-1; D may match TRBD1 or TRBD2 (6 bases each). The CDR3 length is 16 residues. Trimming pared 6 bases from V and 4 bases from J, leaving 22 bases between. Per the germline V gene, CDR1 is DFQATT and CDR2 is SNEGSKA (reference sequence). The CDR3 region is CSAMVAAGHGYNEQFF. Here the CDR3 DNA reads TGCAGTGCCATGGTAGCGGCGGGACATGGATACAATGAGCAGTTCTTC.

Here the CDR3 DNA reads TGTGCCAGCAGCCCCTGGTGGAGGGGTGGAGCTGGGGCCAACGTCCTGACTTTC. This translates into CASSPWWRGGAGANVLTF. The rearrangement uses TRBV11-2 and TRBJ2-6, with D perhaps TRBD2 (6 bases). The V and J ends lost 5 bases and 2 bases respectively, with 19 bases between them. Germline lookup yields CDR1 SGHAT and CDR2 FQNNGV. The CDR3 has 18 residues.

As concerns this clonotype: Germline and junction disagree at one end, which may indicate a read error. The chain joins TRBV13 to TRBJ2-3, with D possibly matching TRBD2 (7 bases). Germline V gene sequence: CDR1 PRHDT, CDR2 FYEKMQ (reference sequence). The length of the CDR3 is 16 residues. The CDR3 nucleotides read TGTTCCAGCAACCCCGGGGGGCGGGGGCGCACAGATACGCAGTATTTT. It translates to CSSNPGGRGRTDTQYF.

The chain employs TRBV6-5 and TRBJ2-1; D gene ambiguous. Germline V CDR1 and CDR2: MNHEY, SVGAGI. The CDR3 is made up of 15 amino acids. The V end was cut by 0 bases, the J end by 3 bases, with 9 bases between. CDR3 coding DNA: TGTGCCAGCAGTTACTCGTTCATGGGCTACAATGAGCAGTTCTTC. It translates to CASSYSFMGYNEQFF.

This clonotype showed up just a few times. The chain has TRBV4-1 and TRBJ2-4; possibly TRBD1 for D (6 bases). The germline V and J ends were trimmed by 1 base and 2 bases, with 12 bases remaining between them. CDR1 MGHRA and CDR2 YSYEKL come from the germline V gene. The CDR3 length is 16 residues. CDR3 nucleotide sequence: TGCGCCAGCAGCCAAGTCCCAGGGGTAACCAAAAACATTCAGTACTTC. This encodes CASSQVPGVTKNIQYF.

This chain uses TRBV5-1 with TRBJ1-1; D gene uncertain. The CDR3 runs 16 residues. The V end was cut by 0 bases, the J end by 3 bases, with 15 bases between. CDR1 SGHRS and CDR2 YFSETQ come from the germline V gene. The CDR3 DNA follows: TGCGCCAGCAGCTTGGGGCCCCCAAGGGTGGACACTGAAGCTTTCTTT. Encoded protein: CASSLGPPRVDTEAFF.

The sample holds many counts of this clonotype. The chain employs TRBV5-1 and TRBJ2-7, with TRBD1 matching over 10 bases. Trimming took 0 bases from V and 8 from J; bases not matched to a gene: 8. Germline CDR1 SGHRS, CDR2 YFSETQ. The CDR3 length is 15 residues. CDR3 region: CASSLVGTGANQQYF. The CDR3 DNA is TGCGCCAGCAGCTTGGTTGGGACAGGGGCGAATCAGCAGTACTTC.

The chain is built from TRBV6-2 or TRBV6-3 and TRBJ2-5; 8 positions match TRBD2. The CDR3 has 20 amino acids. V was pared by 5 bases and J by 2 bases, with 22 bases of the junction left unmatched. The V gene's germline CDR1 is MNHEY and CDR2 SVGEGT. DNA for the CDR3: TGTGCCAGCAGTCCCAATTACCTGACTAGCGTGAGACGTAGGCAAGAGACCCAGTACTTC. This gives the protein CASSPNYLTSVRRRQETQYF.